The table lists the clone carrying this TCR beta chain with a few counts. Its antigen is unidentified. V was cut by 4 bases and J by 3 bases, with 10 bases left in between. CDR3 length: 14 amino acids. Germline V CDR1 and CDR2: LNHNV, YYDKDF (reference sequence). Assay used: immunoSEQ multiplex PCR; TCRdb lists only in-frame clones, some missing. The sample shows some 130,000 clones, about 93% of them seen only once. The data belong to a study of T cell responses to AZD1222 COVID-19 vaccine. Study-level results: The donors showed a predominance of white British ancestry and of females, with possible underestimation of clonal diversity.

This TCR was sampled from an adult who received the AZD1222 COVID-19 vaccine. This sequence joins TRBV15 and TRBJ2-4; TRBD1 is a possible D gene (5 bases). The source was peripheral blood, collected 28 days after the second AZD1222 dose. The CDR3 protein is CATSNTGSKNIQYF. The CDR3 DNA sequence: TGTGCCACCAGCAATACAGGAAGCAAAAACATTCAGTACTTC.